This T cell receptor beta chain stems from a study of OX40 agonist ivuxolimab in advanced cancers. Per the germline V gene, CDR1 is MDHEN and CDR2 is SYDVKM. The CDR3 runs 17 residues. Trimming removed 4 bases at V and 7 bases at J, with 23 bases between. Autoimmune disease history or systemic immunosuppression barred patients. Whole-study findings and limits: What antigens the expanded peripheral T cells recognized was never established. Expanded clones were, on average, more numerous in CD8+ T cells than in CD4+.

Here immunoSEQ multiplex PCR was the method, and the copy in TCRdb shows in-frame clones only, minus some. The repertoire consists of some 31,000 clones, with approximately 87% occurring once and the leading ten covering 25%. Comment on this clone: Its antigen is as yet unknown.

The sequence was collected from an adult with an advanced solid tumor such as melanoma, head and neck, liver or kidney cancer. This rearrangement joins TRBV28 to TRBJ1-5; weak D call: TRBD1 (5 bases). The sample here was CD4+ or CD8+ T cells sorted from blood, taken in a trial of the OX40 agonist ivuxolimab. In nucleotides, the CDR3 is TGTGCCAGCAGTTCCCCGGCCGGGGGAAGGACGAGACAGCCCCAGCATTTT. The encoded protein is CASSSPAGGRTRQPQHF. The entire variable domain, with the rest obtained from reference TRBV28 and TRBJ1-5, is as follows: DVKVTQSSRYLVKRTGEKVFLECVQDMDHENMFWYRQDPGLGLRLIYFSYDVKMKEKGDIPEGYSVSREKKERFSLILESASTNQTSMYLCASSSPAGGRTRQPQHFGDGTRLSIL.